The rows below give T cell receptor beta chains drawn from one sample of a study of beta chain features in type 1 diabetes. Assay used: immunoSEQ multiplex PCR; TCRdb lists only in-frame clones, some missing. This sample yields under 200,000 clones, of which over 7.5% are seen a single time; 0.5% to 0.65% belongs to the top ten. The specimen was central memory CD4+ T cells from blood. The receptors originated from a man aged 18 to 35 in good health. The CDR3 runs from the conserved cysteine through the conserved F or W. The order of the fields is V gene, D gene, J gene, clone size, CDR3 length, CDR3 DNA, CDR3 protein. The D gene is left open where the match is weak. Only some rows state a clone size, as once, few, many or a class for expanded clones.

TRBV5-1	-	TRBJ2-5	-	14	TGCGCCAGCAGCCCCGGACAGCTCCAAGAGACCCAGTACTTC	CASSPGQLQETQYF
TRBV28	TRBD1	TRBJ1-5	-	16	TGTGCCAGCAGTAGCCGGGACAGGGGTGTAAATCAGCCCCAGCATTTT	CASSSRDRGVNQPQHF
TRBV7-2	-	TRBJ2-1	few	15	TGTGCCAGCAGCTCCGAAGGGACTTATTACAATGAGCAGTTCTTC	CASSSEGTYYNEQFF
TRBV5-4	-	TRBJ2-1	many	15	TGTGCCAGCAGCCAAAGCGGAAGCTCCTACAATGAGCAGTTCTTC	CASSQSGSSYNEQFF
TRBV14	-	TRBJ2-7	many	11	TGTGCCAGCAGCCAGGCTTACGAGCAGTACTTC	CASSQAYEQYF
TRBV7-6	-	TRBJ2-3	few	15	TGTGCCAGCAGCTTAGACCCCTTGTTCGGTGTGGCGCAGTATTTT	CASSLDPLFGVAQYF
TRBV29-1	-	TRBJ1-2	few	11	TGCAGCGTTGAAAAGTCGAGCGGCTACACCTTC	CSVEKSSGYTF
TRBV5-1	TRBD1	TRBJ1-1	-	14	TGCGCCAGCAGCACGGACAGGGGTTCAGTTGAAGCTTTCTTT	CASSTDRGSVEAFF
TRBV4-1	TRBD1	TRBJ2-7	few	15	TGCGCCAGCAGCCACCCGGGACAGGGGGTCTACGAGCAGTACTTC	CASSHPGQGVYEQYF
TRBV7-2	-	TRBJ1-5	-	13	TGTGCCAGTACCTTGACAAGCAATCAGCCCCAGCATTTT	CASTLTSNQPQHF
TRBV5-4	TRBD1	TRBJ2-7	few	14	TGTGCCAGCAGCTGGACAGGCGACTCCTACGAGCAGTACTTC	CASSWTGDSYEQYF
TRBV4-3	-	TRBJ1-5	few	14	TGCGCCAGCAGCCAAGATCTTGGCCCTCAGCCCCAGCATTTT	CASSQDLGPQPQHF
TRBV11-2	TRBD1	TRBJ2-1	few	13	TGTGCCAGCAGCTCACCGGACAGGAATGAGCAGTTCTTC	CASSSPDRNEQFF
TRBV7-2	-	TRBJ1-2	many	12	TGTGCCAGCAGCTCTACCCACTATGGCTACACCTTC	CASSSTHYGYTF
TRBV7-2	-	TRBJ2-3	-	15	TGTGCCAGCAGCCGTTCAGCGGTGAGCACAGATACGCAGTATTTT	CASSRSAVSTDTQYF
TRBV7-2	-	TRBJ2-7	few	13	TGTGCCAGCAGCTTAAGGGGGGGGGACGAGCAGTACTTC	CASSLRGGDEQYF
TRBV30	-	TRBJ1-2	many	14	TGTGCCTGGAGTCGACAGGTGGCTAACTATGGCTACACCTTC	CAWSRQVANYGYTF
TRBV28	TRBD2	TRBJ2-7	few	14	TGTGCCAGCACCCAAGGCGGGGGTCGCTACGAGCAGTACTTC	CASTQGGGRYEQYF
TRBV6-6	-	TRBJ2-5	few	14	TGTGCCAGCAGTGCCACCGGACAGTCGGAGACCCAGTACTTC	CASSATGQSETQYF
TRBV28	-	TRBJ1-2	-	12	TGTGCCAGCAGTTTACCCCGAGATGGCTACACCTTC	CASSLPRDGYTF
TRBV4-2	TRBD1	TRBJ1-4	-	18	TGTGCCAGCAGCCCCGGGACAGGGGTTTCGGCAACTAATGAAAAACTGTTTTTT	CASSPGTGVSATNEKLFF
TRBV7-3	TRBD2	TRBJ2-2	few	17	TGTGCCAGCAGCTTAAGTTCGGGCGGGGGAAAGGACGGGGAGCTGTTTTTT	CASSLSSGGGKDGELFF
TRBV4-3	TRBD2	TRBJ2-1	many	16	TGCGCCAGCAGCCAAGAAGGGGCGGGGGGCTACAATGAGCAGTTCTTC	CASSQEGAGGYNEQFF
TRBV27	TRBD1	TRBJ1-1	-	13	TGTGCCAGCAGTTCAAGGACAGGGCGGATGGCTTTCTTT	CASSSRTGRMAFF
TRBV18	TRBD1	TRBJ2-6	-	18	TGTGCCAGCTCACCTTACGGGACAGGAGCCTCTGGGGCCAACGTCCTGACTTTC	CASSPYGTGASGANVLTF
TRBV2	TRBD1	TRBJ1-5	few	13	TGTGCCAGCAGTCCGGACAGGGGCCAGCCCCAGCATTTT	CASSPDRGQPQHF
TRBV5-8	-	TRBJ2-2	few	13	TGTGCCAGCAGCCCTTCTAACACCGGGGAGCTGTTTTTT	CASSPSNTGELFF
TRBV7-2	TRBD2	TRBJ2-1	few	15	TGTGCCAGCAGCTTAGACAGCGGGGCCTACAATGAGCAGTTCTTC	CASSLDSGAYNEQFF
TRBV5-1	-	TRBJ2-1	many	18	TGCGCCAGCAGCTTGTTTTCCCTAACCGCTGCCGCTTACAATGAGCAGTTCTTC	CASSLFSLTAAAYNEQFF
TRBV5-5	-	TRBJ1-2	-	13	TGTGCCAGCAGCTTGAGGCGGGACTATGGCTACACCTTC	CASSLRRDYGYTF
TRBV7-3	-	TRBJ2-7	-	15	TGTGCCAGCAGCCCCTCGGGTCTGCAGCCCTCCGAGCAGTACTTC	CASSPSGLQPSEQYF
TRBV7-2	-	TRBJ2-7	few	15	TGTGCCAGCAGCTTAGCCGACACCTCCTCCTACGAGCAGTACTTC	CASSLADTSSYEQYF
TRBV5-1	-	TRBJ2-3	-	14	TGCGCCAGCAGCTTGCGGGTCGACACAGATACGCAGTATTTT	CASSLRVDTDTQYF
TRBV29-1	-	TRBJ1-2	few	13	TGCAGCGTTGAAGAAAGCCAGGGGAATGGCTACACCTTC	CSVEESQGNGYTF
TRBV28	-	TRBJ2-7	many	13	TGTGCCAGCAGGGACTTGGCGCACTACGAGCAGTACTTC	CASRDLAHYEQYF
TRBV30	-	TRBJ1-3	few	13	TGTGCCTGGAGTGTAGGGACTGATAACGCCATATATTTT	CAWSVGTDNAIYF
TRBV5-1	-	TRBJ2-4	few	15	TGCGCCAGCGGTCTAGACGGCTTAGCCAAAAACATTCAGTACTTC	CASGLDGLAKNIQYF
TRBV7-9	-	TRBJ1-2	few	12	TGTGCCAGCAGCTTAGAGGGGCCGGGGGGAGCCTTC	CASSLEGPGGAF
TRBV19	TRBD1	TRBJ2-6	-	18	TGTGCCAGTAGTAGCTCAAAAAACAGGGGAACTGGGGCCAACGTCCTGACTTTC	CASSSSKNRGTGANVLTF
TRBV27	TRBD2	TRBJ2-3	-	14	TGTGCCAGCAGACTAGCGGGAGCTTCAGATACGCAGTATTTT	CASRLAGASDTQYF
TRBV4-1	TRBD1	TRBJ2-7	few	18	TGCGCCAGCAGCCAAGATATGAGTGGGACAGGGAACATCTACGAGCAGTACTTC	CASSQDMSGTGNIYEQYF
TRBV7-2	-	TRBJ2-5	many	13	TGTGCCAGCAGCCAGATGTACCAAGAGACCCAGTACTTC	CASSQMYQETQYF
TRBV7-2	-	TRBJ2-1	-	16	TGTGCCAGCAGCTTAACCGGGGGTAAGTCCTACAATGAGCAGTTCTTC	CASSLTGGKSYNEQFF
TRBV7-8	TRBD1	TRBJ2-7	many	14	TGTGCCAGCAGCGCGACAGGGGGCTTCTACGAGCAGTACTTC	CASSATGGFYEQYF
TRBV18	TRBD2	TRBJ2-1	few	16	TGTGCCAGCTCACCACCGACGGGAGGGCCAGGCAATGAGCAGTTCTTC	CASSPPTGGPGNEQFF
TRBV2	-	TRBJ1-1	few	11	TGTGCCAGCAGTAGACAGATTGAAGCTTTCTTT	CASSRQIEAFF
TRBV4-3	-	TRBJ1-4	few	15	TGCGCCAGCAGCCAAGACGGTCTCATTAATGAAAAACTGTTTTTT	CASSQDGLINEKLFF
TRBV28	-	TRBJ1-1	few	15	TGTGCCAGCAGTTTACCTTCGGGAGGGAACACTGAAGCTTTCTTT	CASSLPSGGNTEAFF
TRBV5-1	TRBD2	TRBJ2-1	few	16	TGCGCCAGCAGGGGGGCCCTAGCGGGAGCGGTCAATGAGCAGTTCTTC	CASRGALAGAVNEQFF
TRBV6-6	TRBD1	TRBJ2-3	-	14	TGTGCCAGCAGGAGACAGGGTGAACAAGATACGCAGTATTTT	CASRRQGEQDTQYF
TRBV30	-	TRBJ1-5	-	12	TGTGCCTGGAGTGCCGAGGATCAGCCCCAGCATTTT	CAWSAEDQPQHF
TRBV7-3	-	TRBJ2-6	-	15	TGTACCAGCAGCTTGGACACCTCTGGGGCCAACGTCCTGACTTTC	CTSSLDTSGANVLTF
TRBV7-8	-	TRBJ1-6	-	16	TGTGCCAGCAGCTTAGTTCAGGGGCGATTAAATTCACCCCTCCACTTT	CASSLVQGRLNSPLHF
TRBV4-2	TRBD1	TRBJ1-2	many	15	TGTGCCAGCAGCCAAGGACCGACAGGGAACTATGGCTACACCTTC	CASSQGPTGNYGYTF
TRBV6-6	-	TRBJ1-5	few	15	TGTGCCAGCAGCTCAGGACGGGAGCCGGGGCAGCCCCAGCATTTT	CASSSGREPGQPQHF